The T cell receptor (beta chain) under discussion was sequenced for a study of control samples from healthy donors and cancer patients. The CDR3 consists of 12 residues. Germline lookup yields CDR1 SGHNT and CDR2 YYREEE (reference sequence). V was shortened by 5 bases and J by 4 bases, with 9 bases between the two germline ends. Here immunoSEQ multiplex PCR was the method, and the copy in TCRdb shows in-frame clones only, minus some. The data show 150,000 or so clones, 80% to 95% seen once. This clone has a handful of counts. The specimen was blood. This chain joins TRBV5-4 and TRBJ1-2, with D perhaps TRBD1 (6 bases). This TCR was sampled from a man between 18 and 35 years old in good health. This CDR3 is CASSRDIYGYTF. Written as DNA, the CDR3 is TGTGCCAGCAGTCGGGACATCTATGGCTACACCTTC. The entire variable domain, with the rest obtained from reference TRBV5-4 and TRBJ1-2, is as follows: ETGVTQSPTHLIKTRGQQVTLRCSSQSGHNTVSWYQQALGQGPQFIFQYYREEENGRGNFPPRFSGLQFPNYSSELNVNALELDDSALYLCASSRDIYGYTFGSGTRLTVV.